Sequencing of this T cell receptor beta chain was carried out in a study of cytomegalovirus exposure and HLA in healthy donors. As for this clone: The antigen remains undetermined.

Germline values: CDR1 KGHSH, CDR2 LQKENI. The germline V and J ends were trimmed by 2 bases and 4 bases, with 15 bases remaining between them. CDR3 length: 15 residues. The PCR employed 60 Vbeta primers together with 13 Jbeta primers. The protocol was immunoSEQ multiplex PCR, while the TCRdb copy is restricted to in-frame clones and leaves out a portion. The table has some 190,000 clones, about four fifths seen once. Whole-study results and caveats: TRBV6-2, TRBV6-3 and some other V segments were excluded as indistinguishable. In vitro experiments confirmed that three CMV-associated chains were specific for CMV antigens. In a later analysis, V- and J-gene trimming of beta chains associated with a DCLRE1C missense variant, replicated independently.

The sequence came from a man between 40 and 49 years old in good health and CMV-seropositive. The chain combines TRBV18 with TRBJ2-7, with D tentatively TRBD2 (5 bases). Sequencing was carried out using PBMCs. The CDR3: CASSPGSAPEYEQYF. CDR3 nucleotides: TGTGCCAGCTCACCAGGGAGCGCCCCCGAATACGAGCAGTACTTC.